This T cell receptor beta chain came from a study of graft-versus-host responses after intestinal transplantation. The data were produced by immunoSEQ multiplex PCR, yet TCRdb's version contains in-frame clones alone and is incomplete. Among 35,000 to 45,000 clones listed, nearly 95% were seen once. Concerning this clone: Its antigen is not known.

General observations from the study: Within the allografts of patients who had graft-donor T cell macrochimerism, graft-versus-host to host-versus-graft clonal ratios were high.

Trimming stripped 2 bases from V and 9 bases from J, with 11 bases between. This CDR3 contains 12 residues. Per the germline V gene, CDR1 is GTSNPN and CDR2 is SVGIG (reference sequence). The gene calls are TRBV30 and TRBJ2-1; D not resolved. This sample comprised unstimulated CD8+ T cells sorted from spleen or lymph node cells, obtained before transplant. The sequence was collected from a human donor who was the organ donor for an intestinal transplant. The CDR3 here is CAWSHPRPEQFF. DNA for the CDR3: TGTGCCTGGAGTCATCCACGTCCTGAGCAGTTCTTC.